This is a list of T cell receptor beta chains from one sample in a study of blood T cell repertoires in COVID-19. Profiling relied on immunoSEQ multiplex PCR, and the TCRdb table lists in-frame clones only, not all of them. The data hold approximately 240,000 clones, with 70% to 90% observed a single time. The material sequenced was peripheral blood. The receptors stem from a middle-aged woman who had recovered from COVID-19. Each CDR3 is given with its conserved first and last residue. Each record gives: D gene, J gene, clone size, V gene, CDR3 protein, CDR3 DNA. The D gene is left open where the match is weak. Clone size is given for some rows only: seen once, a few or many times, or a class if the clone is expanded.

D gene: NA
J gene: TRBJ1-6
clone size: NA
V gene: TRBV28
CDR3 protein: CASSPQVLPLHF
CDR3 DNA: TGTGCCAGCAGTCCGCAGGTTTTACCCCTCCACTTT

D gene: TRBD1
J gene: TRBJ1-2
clone size: NA
V gene: TRBV7-9
CDR3 protein: CASSLGTDGYTF
CDR3 DNA: TGTGCCAGCAGCTTGGGGACAGATGGCTACACCTTC

D gene: NA
J gene: TRBJ2-7
clone size: NA
V gene: TRBV30
CDR3 protein: CAWGRQAASYEQYF
CDR3 DNA: TGTGCCTGGGGAAGACAGGCCGCCTCCTACGAGCAGTACTTC

D gene: NA
J gene: TRBJ2-2
clone size: NA
V gene: TRBV7-2
CDR3 protein: CASSLGARGASGELFF
CDR3 DNA: TGTGCCAGCAGCTTAGGCGCTAGAGGTGCGAGCGGGGAGCTGTTTTTT

D gene: NA
J gene: TRBJ2-2
clone size: NA
V gene: TRBV24-1
CDR3 protein: CATSDGRRVAGELFF
CDR3 DNA: TGTGCCACCAGTGATGGCCGGAGGGTCGCCGGGGAGCTGTTTTTT

D gene: TRBD2
J gene: TRBJ2-5
clone size: NA
V gene: TRBV9
CDR3 protein: CASSFGGSGETQYF
CDR3 DNA: TGTGCCAGTTCCTTCGGGGGGAGCGGAGAGACCCAGTACTTC

D gene: NA
J gene: TRBJ1-1
clone size: NA
V gene: TRBV19
CDR3 protein: CASSTTGIGTEAFF
CDR3 DNA: TGTGCCAGTAGTACTACAGGGATCGGCACTGAAGCTTTCTTT

D gene: TRBD1
J gene: TRBJ1-1
clone size: few
V gene: TRBV4-3
CDR3 protein: CASSQETGGHTEAFF
CDR3 DNA: TGCGCCAGCAGCCAAGAAACAGGGGGACACACTGAAGCTTTCTTT

D gene: NA
J gene: TRBJ1-2
clone size: NA
V gene: TRBV5-4
CDR3 protein: CASSLRGSYSNYGYTF
CDR3 DNA: TGTGCCAGCAGCTTGAGAGGCAGCTACTCCAACTATGGCTACACCTTC

D gene: TRBD1
J gene: TRBJ2-1
clone size: NA
V gene: TRBV7-3
CDR3 protein: CASSPRTGEQFF
CDR3 DNA: TGTGCCAGCAGCCCGAGGACAGGTGAGCAGTTCTTC

D gene: NA
J gene: TRBJ2-3
clone size: NA
V gene: TRBV6-4
CDR3 protein: CASSEGGRWSDTQYF
CDR3 DNA: TGTGCCAGCAGTGAGGGGGGGCGTTGGTCAGATACGCAGTATTTT

D gene: TRBD2
J gene: TRBJ2-7
clone size: NA
V gene: TRBV19
CDR3 protein: CASSLTSGGLASYEQYF
CDR3 DNA: TGTGCCAGTAGTTTGACTAGCGGGGGGCTAGCTTCCTACGAGCAGTACTTC

D gene: TRBD1
J gene: TRBJ2-1
clone size: NA
V gene: TRBV19
CDR3 protein: CASSTRTGGAYNEQFF
CDR3 DNA: TGTGCCAGTAGTACCAGGACAGGGGGCGCATACAATGAGCAGTTCTTC

D gene: TRBD1
J gene: TRBJ1-6
clone size: NA
V gene: TRBV9
CDR3 protein: CASSLDRGRSPLHF
CDR3 DNA: TGTGCCAGCAGCTTAGACAGGGGAAGATCACCCCTCCACTTT

D gene: TRBD1
J gene: TRBJ2-1
clone size: NA
V gene: TRBV9
CDR3 protein: CASSQGALGYNEQFF
CDR3 DNA: TGTGCCAGCTCCCAGGGGGCACTTGGGTACAATGAGCAGTTCTTC

D gene: TRBD2
J gene: TRBJ2-2
clone size: NA
V gene: TRBV13
CDR3 protein: CASSFRTSGNTGELFF
CDR3 DNA: TGTGCCAGCAGCTTTCGGACTAGCGGGAACACCGGGGAGCTGTTTTTT

D gene: TRBD1
J gene: TRBJ2-7
clone size: NA
V gene: TRBV9
CDR3 protein: CASSVGPQGANEQYF
CDR3 DNA: TGTGCCAGCAGCGTAGGTCCACAGGGGGCGAACGAGCAGTACTTC

D gene: TRBD2
J gene: TRBJ2-1
clone size: once
V gene: TRBV7-9
CDR3 protein: CASTSSSGSYNEQFF
CDR3 DNA: TGTGCCAGCACCTCATCTAGCGGGAGCTACAATGAGCAGTTCTTC

D gene: NA
J gene: TRBJ1-3
clone size: NA
V gene: TRBV4-1
CDR3 protein: CASSPSGGFGNTIYF
CDR3 DNA: TGCGCCAGCAGCCCCAGCGGGGGCTTTGGAAACACCATATATTTT

D gene: NA
J gene: TRBJ1-6
clone size: NA
V gene: TRBV19
CDR3 protein: CASRILDIAYNSPLHF
CDR3 DNA: TGTGCCAGTAGGATCCTGGACATAGCCTATAATTCACCCCTCCACTTT

D gene: NA
J gene: TRBJ1-5
clone size: NA
V gene: TRBV7-2
CDR3 protein: CASSSPGPQHF
CDR3 DNA: TGTGCCAGCAGCTCCCCCGGGCCCCAGCATTTT

D gene: NA
J gene: TRBJ2-7
clone size: NA
V gene: TRBV6-1
CDR3 protein: CASSEDSPGPSYEQYF
CDR3 DNA: TGTGCCAGCAGTGAAGACAGCCCCGGTCCCTCCTACGAGCAGTACTTC

D gene: TRBD1
J gene: TRBJ2-1
clone size: NA
V gene: TRBV10-1
CDR3 protein: CASSEATGQGAYEQFF
CDR3 DNA: TGCGCCAGCAGTGAGGCGACGGGACAGGGGGCGTATGAGCAGTTCTTC

D gene: NA
J gene: TRBJ2-7
clone size: NA
V gene: TRBV29-1
CDR3 protein: CSVVTGVFYEQYF
CDR3 DNA: TGCAGCGTTGTGACAGGCGTCTTCTACGAGCAGTACTTC

D gene: NA
J gene: TRBJ2-3
clone size: NA
V gene: TRBV7-2
CDR3 protein: CASSPGGRVDGTQYF
CDR3 DNA: TGTGCCAGCAGCCCTGGAGGCCGGGTTGATGGTACGCAGTATTTT

D gene: NA
J gene: TRBJ1-1
clone size: NA
V gene: TRBV5-1
CDR3 protein: CASSLLDGGVNTEAFF
CDR3 DNA: TGCGCCAGCAGCCTCCTTGATGGGGGCGTGAACACTGAAGCTTTCTTT

D gene: TRBD1
J gene: TRBJ1-4
clone size: NA
V gene: TRBV2
CDR3 protein: CASSDLGTGIAEKLFF
CDR3 DNA: TGTGCCAGCAGTGATCTTGGGACAGGGATTGCTGAAAAACTGTTTTTT

D gene: TRBD2
J gene: TRBJ2-3
clone size: NA
V gene: TRBV9
CDR3 protein: CASSVLAGGPVIPDTQYF
CDR3 DNA: TGTGCCAGCAGCGTACTAGCGGGAGGGCCGGTTATTCCAGATACGCAGTATTTT

D gene: NA
J gene: TRBJ1-5
clone size: NA
V gene: TRBV5-6
CDR3 protein: CASSIRQLYSNQPQHF
CDR3 DNA: TGTGCCAGCAGCATTCGACAGCTTTATAGCAATCAGCCCCAGCATTTT

D gene: NA
J gene: TRBJ1-2
clone size: NA
V gene: TRBV9
CDR3 protein: CASSPPGGNYGYTF
CDR3 DNA: TGTGCCAGCAGCCCCCCAGGAGGAAACTATGGCTACACCTTC

D gene: TRBD1
J gene: TRBJ2-4
clone size: NA
V gene: TRBV4-2
CDR3 protein: CASSLTEQGSKNIQYF
CDR3 DNA: TGTGCCAGCAGCCTTACTGAACAGGGGTCCAAAAACATTCAGTACTTC

D gene: NA
J gene: TRBJ2-3
clone size: NA
V gene: TRBV7-2
CDR3 protein: CASSTITSSDTQYF
CDR3 DNA: TGTGCCAGCAGCACCATAACTAGCTCAGATACGCAGTATTTT

D gene: NA
J gene: TRBJ1-2
clone size: NA
V gene: TRBV27
CDR3 protein: CASSLDPGTGVYGYTF
CDR3 DNA: TGTGCCAGCAGTTTGGACCCCGGGACTGGGGTATATGGCTACACCTTC

D gene: NA
J gene: TRBJ1-5
clone size: NA
V gene: TRBV5-1
CDR3 protein: CASSLEAGVNQPQHF
CDR3 DNA: TGCGCCAGCAGCTTGGAAGCAGGGGTCAATCAGCCCCAGCATTTT

D gene: TRBD1
J gene: TRBJ1-2
clone size: NA
V gene: TRBV5-1
CDR3 protein: CASSLVGAGQGINYGYTF
CDR3 DNA: TGCGCCAGCAGCTTGGTTGGGGCGGGACAGGGGATTAACTATGGCTACACCTTC

D gene: NA
J gene: TRBJ2-1
clone size: NA
V gene: TRBV19
CDR3 protein: CASSIRGGGVNEQFF
CDR3 DNA: TGTGCCAGTAGTATTCGCGGGGGCGGCGTGAATGAGCAGTTCTTC

D gene: TRBD1
J gene: TRBJ1-2
clone size: NA
V gene: TRBV4-3
CDR3 protein: CASSPGDSSNYGYTF
CDR3 DNA: TGCGCCAGCAGCCCTGGGGACAGCTCTAACTATGGCTACACCTTC

D gene: TRBD1
J gene: TRBJ1-2
clone size: NA
V gene: TRBV24-1
CDR3 protein: CATSGQGYGYTF
CDR3 DNA: TGTGCCACCAGCGGACAGGGCTATGGCTACACCTTC

D gene: NA
J gene: TRBJ1-2
clone size: NA
V gene: TRBV30
CDR3 protein: CAWSPGGYGYTF
CDR3 DNA: TGTGCCTGGAGTCCGGGAGGGTATGGCTACACCTTC

D gene: NA
J gene: TRBJ1-3
clone size: NA
V gene: TRBV6-6
CDR3 protein: CASLVGNTIYF
CDR3 DNA: TGTGCCAGCTTAGTAGGAAACACCATATATTTT